This T cell receptor (beta chain) is from a study of blood T cell repertoires in COVID-19. The overall study: COVID-19 samples from acute and convalescent phases originated in the United States, Italy and Spain. PBMCs, B-cell-depleted T cells, or T cells provided the cDNA or gDNA that made up the material.

As originally analysed: Estimates of nucleated cell counts were drawn from the amplification of reference gene primers. Measured with immunoSEQ multiplex PCR; TCRdb has only the in-frame clones, and not every one. The V and J calls and the clone size are those of that table, but D and trimming were determined from the DNA. The sample contains 100,000 to 140,000 clones, more than 70% of which appear only once. The CDR3 runs 14 residues. CDR1 and CDR2 (germline): GTSNPN, SVGIG (reference sequence). V lost 3 bases to trimming and J lost 4 bases; unmatched junction nucleotides: 6. Sequences were obtained from peripheral blood. V gene TRBV30 combines with J gene TRBJ1-5, with 7 bases matching TRBD1. This TCR derives from a man in his forties with active or convalescent COVID-19. CDR3 region: CAWSPGTENQPQHF. CDR3 in DNA: TGTGCCTGGAGCCCAGGGACAGAAAATCAGCCCCAGCATTTT. Full variable domain (outside the CDR3, taken from reference TRBV30 and TRBJ1-5): SQTIHQWPATLVQPVGSPLSLECTVEGTSNPNLYWYRQAAGRGLQLLFYSVGIGQISSEVPQNLSASRPQDRQFILSSKKLLLSDSGFYLCAWSPGTENQPQHFGDGTRLSIL.